This T cell receptor beta chain was retrieved from a study of T cells in Graves' hyperthyroidism and ophthalmopathy. The CDR3 extends over 14 amino acids. V was clipped by 6 bases and J by 5 bases; unmatched bases: 3. Germline V gene sequence: CDR1 SGHRS, CDR2 YFSETQ. This clonotype has a handful of counts. A roughly 9.3 ml volume of fresh peripheral blood provided the PBMCs. TCR beta CDR3 regions were amplified from RNA. The HTBI primer set served for first-round RT-PCR of the TCR CDR3. Each CDR3 protein gets one entry after TCRdb re-called the multiplex PCR reads with MiXCR. Counted here are roughly 520,000 distinct CDR3 sequences, 24% occurring once; the ten biggest clones make up over 9%.

The material sequenced was blood. The chain combines TRBV5-1 with TRBJ2-5, with TRBD2 matching 14 bases. The clonotype originates from a woman in her 30s with Graves' ophthalmopathy. The chain's CDR3 is CASKTSGGAETQYF. CDR3 DNA sequence: TGCGCCAGCAAGACTAGCGGGGGGGCGGAGACCCAGTACTTC. The variable domain in full, completed from reference TRBV5-1 and TRBJ2-5, reads KAGVTQTPRYLIKTRGQQVTLSCSPISGHRSVSWYQQTPGQGLQFLFEYFSETQRNKGNFPGRFSGRQFSNSRSEMNVSTLELGDSALYLCASKTSGGAETQYFGPGTRLLVL.